The 2 T cell receptor beta chains listed next were all sequenced from one sample in a study of siplizumab effects on memory and regulatory T cells. Sequencing used immunoSEQ multiplex PCR; TCRdb keeps in-frame clones, though not all of them. The top ten hold around 0.73% of the sample, which has 100,000 or so clones, just over 90% seen once. Source material: Tregs sorted from blood. The source of these receptors is a human donor in good health.

The chain couples TRBV19 to TRBJ2-3; possibly TRBD2 for D (5 bases). V gave up 3 bases and J gave up 2 bases, with 6 bases separating them. CDR1 is LNHDA, CDR2 SQIVND, per germline (reference sequence). The CDR3 is made up of 13 amino acids. DNA of the CDR3: TGTGCCAGTAGTATCGGGGTCACAGATACGCAGTATTTT. Translated: CASSIGVTDTQYF.

This clone was picked up one time. J is TRBJ2-2 and V is TRBV28, with 11 positions matching TRBD2. V gave up 6 bases and J gave up 8 bases; unmatched junction bases: 8. The CDR3 extends over 15 amino acids. The germline V gene encodes CDR1 MDHEN and CDR2 SYDVKM. CDR3 protein: CASSPGLAAPGELFF. The CDR3 nucleotides are TGTGCCAGCAGCCCGGGACTAGCGGCACCAGGGGAGCTGTTTTTT.